This T cell receptor beta chain was obtained from a study of cytomegalovirus exposure and HLA in healthy donors. Germline V lookup: CDR1 MNHNS, CDR2 SASEGT. This CDR3 is built from 13 residues. V lost 6 bases and J 2 bases, leaving 10 bases between the germline ends. The study ran its PCR with 60 Vbeta and 13 Jbeta primers. Profiling relied on immunoSEQ multiplex PCR, and the TCRdb table lists in-frame clones only, not all of them. The table lists about 150,000 clones, around 80% of them singletons. This clonotype was obtained from a male donor in good health and CMV-seronegative. The chain is built from TRBV6-1 and TRBJ1-1; possible D gene TRBD1, 6 bases. Sequenced: PBMCs. The CDR3 DNA reads as TGTGCCAGCAGATGGACAGTAAACACTGAAGCTTTCTTT. Protein sequence: CASRWTVNTEAFF.